These 23 T cell receptor beta chains were all obtained from the same sample, sequenced in a study of T cell responses to AZD1222 COVID-19 vaccine. Repertoires were generated with immunoSEQ multiplex PCR, while TCRdb's copy carries only in-frame clones and drops some. This sample has 120,000 or so clones, with more than 75% found just once. The sample was peripheral blood, taken 28 days after the second AZD1222 dose. All receptors derive from an adult who received the AZD1222 COVID-19 vaccine.

The V and J genes are TRBV28 and TRBJ2-1; 7 bases are a match to TRBD2. CDR3 length: 16 amino acids. V lost 2 bases and J lost 1; bases outside the gene matches: 5. The germline V gene encodes CDR1 MDHEN and CDR2 SYDVKM. CDR3 loop: CASSLLGGSSYNEQFF. DNA for the CDR3: TGTGCCAGCAGTTTACTCGGGGGGTCGTCCTACAATGAGCAGTTCTTC.

V is TRBV30 and J is TRBJ1-4, with a weak D call TRBD1 (5 bases). With 2 bases removed from V and 2 bases from J, the gap between germline ends came to 6 bases. This CDR3 has 13 residues. The germline CDR1 and CDR2 sequences are GTSNPN and SVGIG (reference sequence). The CDR3 reads CAWSRGTNEKLFF. The CDR3 region has the DNA TGTGCCTGGAGTCGGGGGACTAATGAAAAACTGTTTTTT.

The V call is TRBV5-1, the J call TRBJ2-5; maybe TRBD1 (5 bases). The CDR3 contains 14 residues. V gave up 0 bases and J gave up 4 bases, with 10 bases separating them. Germline loops: CDR1 SGHRS, CDR2 YFSETQ. CDR3 protein: CASSLGIGAETQYF. The CDR3 DNA reads as TGCGCCAGCAGCTTGGGTATAGGGGCAGAGACCCAGTACTTC.

This rearrangement joins TRBV19 to TRBJ1-6; D not resolved. The CDR3 runs to 16 residues. The V gene lost 1 base and the J gene lost 7 bases, with 14 bases spanning the gap. Germline V gene data show CDR1 as LNHDA and CDR2 as SQIVND (reference sequence). CDR3 in DNA: TGTGCCAGTAGTATAGTCGCGGGTGCGAGGAATTCACCCCTCCACTTT. Protein sequence: CASSIVAGARNSPLHF.

To note about this clone: Different DNA sequences within this sample yield the same CDR3. The chain uses TRBV9 and TRBJ1-5; D call uncertain. Per the germline V gene, CDR1 is SGDLS and CDR2 is YYNGEE. The CDR3 runs 15 residues. The ends were cut back, 1 base at V and 0 bases at J, with 8 bases in the middle. CDR3 sequence reads: CASSVSGNSNQPQHF. CDR3 coding DNA: TGTGCCAGCAGCGTATCGGGGAATAGCAATCAGCCCCAGCATTTT.

Here the CDR3 reads CASSWSGTVSYEQYF. The CDR3 coding sequence is TGTGCCAGCAGTTGGTCCGGGACGGTCTCCTACGAGCAGTACTTC. This rearrangement joins TRBV28 to TRBJ2-7; D tentatively reads TRBD1 or TRBD2 (5 bases each). The germline V gene encodes CDR1 MDHEN and CDR2 SYDVKM. The V and J ends lost 4 bases and 0 bases respectively, with 13 bases between them. The CDR3 totals 15 residues.

The chain couples TRBV9 to TRBJ1-2; 7 nucleotides match TRBD1. J was trimmed by 6 bases and V by 4 bases; bases with no gene match: 9. The CDR3 is 14 amino acids. Germline values: CDR1 SGDLS, CDR2 YYNGEE. The CDR3 DNA follows: TGTGCCAGCAGCCCCACAGGGGAGGGAGATGGCTACACCTTC. It yields the protein CASSPTGEGDGYTF.

This clone was seen once. The chain carries TRBV30 and TRBJ1-5; D gene ambiguous. V lost 0 bases to trimming and J lost 0 bases, with 6 bases between them. Germline V gene data show CDR1 as GTSNPN and CDR2 as SVGIG (reference sequence). The CDR3 contains 14 residues. CDR3 amino acids: CAWSVLDSNQPQHF. The DNA for the CDR3 is TGTGCCTGGAGTGTTCTCGATAGCAATCAGCCCCAGCATTTT. The whole variable domain, filled in from reference TRBV30 and TRBJ1-5, reads SQTIHQWPATLVQPVGSPLSLECTVEGTSNPNLYWYRQAAGRGLQLLFYSVGIGQISSEVPQNLSASRPQDRQFILSSKKLLLSDSGFYLCAWSVLDSNQPQHFGDGTRLSIL.

The V call is TRBV7-2, the J call TRBJ1-2; D is unclear. The germline CDR1 and CDR2 sequences are SGHTA and FQGNSA. The ends were cut back, 6 bases at V and 5 bases at J, with 13 bases in the middle. The CDR3 has 13 amino acids. CDR3 nucleotide sequence: TGTGCCAGCAGACCCGCCGTCGGATATGGCTACACCTTC. This gives the protein CASRPAVGYGYTF.

This chain joins TRBV24-1 and TRBJ2-5, with 10 bases aligning to TRBD1. V shed 4 bases and J 4 bases; nucleotides not matched to a gene: 2. This CDR3 spans 14 amino acids. CDR1 is KGHDR and CDR2 is SFDVKD in the germline V gene. Written as DNA, the CDR3 is TGTGCCACCAGTGACAGGACAGGGGGAGAGACCCAGTACTTC. Translation: CATSDRTGGETQYF.

The gene calls are TRBV10-3 and TRBJ2-4; D call uncertain. CDR1 ENHRY and CDR2 SYGVKD come from the germline V gene. This CDR3 has 14 residues. Trimming took 4 bases from V and 1 from J, leaving 8 bases between them. For the CDR3, the DNA is TGTGCCATCAGTGGCGGTGGGGCCAAAAACATTCAGTACTTC. This translates into CAISGGGAKNIQYF.

This chain connects TRBV7-6 to TRBJ2-2; D possibly uses TRBD1 or TRBD2 (5 bases each). CDR3 length: 17 amino acids. CDR1 is SGHVS and CDR2 is FNYEAQ in the germline V gene. Deletions cut 5 bases from V and 4 bases from J, with 20 bases between. The CDR3 sequence is CASSRGLARGVTGELFF. The CDR3 DNA sequence: TGTGCCAGCAGCCGGGGTCTGGCAAGGGGTGTCACCGGGGAGCTGTTTTTT.

This chain links TRBV5-6 with TRBJ1-2, with 7 bases fitting TRBD1. Germline trimming cut 5 bases from V and 3 bases from J; bases unmatched to any gene: 13. The germline V gene encodes CDR1 SGHDT and CDR2 YYEEEE. The CDR3 is made up of 16 amino acids. Written as DNA, the CDR3 is TGTGCCAGCAGTCTCCGGGGAGGGGGCTTTGACTATGGCTACACCTTC. This codes for CASSLRGGGFDYGYTF.

The gene calls are TRBV28 and TRBJ1-1; possibly TRBD1 for D (6 bases). CDR1 MDHEN and CDR2 SYDVKM come from the germline V gene. The CDR3 totals 14 residues. Trimming took 5 bases from V and 1 from J, leaving 11 bases between them. CDR3 sequence (DNA): TGTGCCAGCAGTGGAACAGGGAGGAACACTGAAGCTTTCTTT. This sequence encodes CASSGTGRNTEAFF.

This chain links TRBV7-3 with TRBJ1-2; the D is unclear. Looked up from germline, CDR1 is SGHTA and CDR2 is FQGTGA. The V and J ends lost 5 bases and 8 bases respectively, with 9 bases between them. The CDR3 is made up of 11 amino acids. CDR3 DNA: TGTGCCAGCAGCCCGGGAAGAGGCTACACCTTC. It translates to CASSPGRGYTF.

V is TRBV12-3 or TRBV12-4 and J is TRBJ1-1; 7 nucleotides match TRBD1. With 4 bases clipped from V and 8 bases from J, the junction kept 1 base outside the gene matches. CDR3 length: 11 residues. CDR3 nucleotide sequence: TGTGCCAGCAGTTCGGACAGGGAAGCTTTCTTT. It codes for CASSSDREAFF.

The chain links TRBV4-2 to TRBJ1-2, with 9 bases identical to TRBD1. The CDR3 has 15 residues. CDR1 is LGHNA, CDR2 YNFKEQ, per germline. Germline trimming cut 0 bases from V and 6 bases from J; bases unmatched to any gene: 5. CDR3 loop: CASSQDGQGQDGYTF. As DNA, the CDR3 is TGTGCCAGCAGCCAAGATGGACAGGGGCAAGATGGCTACACCTTC.

Here the CDR3 reads CATSLGPGDQETQYF. Here the CDR3 DNA reads TGTGCCACCAGTTTAGGACCAGGGGACCAAGAGACCCAGTACTTC. V and J are TRBV24-1 and TRBJ2-5; tentative D call: TRBD1 (6 bases). Trimming took 6 bases from V and 0 from J, leaving 13 bases between them. The germline V gene encodes CDR1 KGHDR and CDR2 SFDVKD. The CDR3 loop spans 15 amino acids.

The rearrangement uses TRBV5-4 and TRBJ2-3, with 9 bases matching TRBD2. Germline V gene sequence: CDR1 SGHNT, CDR2 YYREEE (reference sequence). The CDR3 loop spans 16 amino acids. V was pared by 0 bases and J by 1 base, with 3 bases of the junction left unmatched. CDR3 residues: CASSLGASGGTDTQYF. CDR3 coding DNA: TGTGCCAGCAGCTTGGGGGCTAGCGGGGGCACAGATACGCAGTATTTT. Together with reference TRBV5-4 and TRBJ2-3, the CDR3 gives the full variable domain: ETGVTQSPTHLIKTRGQQVTLRCSSQSGHNTVSWYQQALGQGPQFIFQYYREEENGRGNFPPRFSGLQFPNYSSELNVNALELDDSALYLCASSLGASGGTDTQYFGPGTRLTVL.

This chain uses TRBV27 with TRBJ2-4, with 7 bases aligning to TRBD1. CDR3 length: 16 amino acids. The trim removed 1 base at V and 5 bases at J, leaving 8 bases unmatched. CDR1 is MNHEY, CDR2 SMNVEV, per germline (reference sequence). Here the CDR3 reads CASSLFPTGYQNIQYF. Here the CDR3 DNA reads TGTGCCAGCAGTTTATTTCCGACAGGGTACCAAAACATTCAGTACTTC.

The CDR3 protein is CASSLQGRGDTQYF. In nucleotides, the CDR3 is TGTGCCAGCAGCTTACAGGGGCGGGGAGATACGCAGTATTTT. The chain couples TRBV7-9 to TRBJ2-3; D might be TRBD1 or TRBD2, each matching 6 bases. From germline, CDR1 is SEHNR and CDR2 FQNEAQ (reference sequence). The CDR3 is 14 amino acids. The V end was cut by 2 bases, the J end by 5 bases, with 11 bases between.

This clone occurred once. This chain connects TRBV19 to TRBJ2-7, with TRBD2 identical over 9 bases. Germline V lookup: CDR1 LNHDA, CDR2 SQIVND (reference sequence). With 5 bases clipped from V and 3 bases from J, the junction kept 20 bases outside the gene matches. The CDR3 runs 19 residues. CDR3 amino acids: CASSLAGGPIIEAFYEQYF. DNA for the CDR3: TGTGCCAGTAGTCTGGCGGGAGGGCCTATCATTGAAGCTTTCTACGAGCAGTACTTC. The full variable domain, rest sourced from reference TRBV19 and TRBJ2-7, is DGGITQSPKYLFRKEGQNVTLSCEQNLNHDAMYWYRQDPGQGLRLIYYSQIVNDFQKGDIAEGYSVSREKKESFPLTVTSAQKNPTAFYLCASSLAGGPIIEAFYEQYFGPGTRLTVT.

This clone was seen once. The gene calls are TRBV19 and TRBJ1-3; no definite D call. CDR3 length: 17 residues. Trimming pared 2 bases from V and 0 bases from J, leaving 14 bases between. Germline CDR1 LNHDA, CDR2 SQIVND (reference sequence). The CDR3 loop reads CASSIMYKTFSGNTIYF. CDR3 nucleotide sequence: TGTGCCAGTAGTATAATGTACAAAACCTTCTCTGGAAACACCATATATTTT.